The clone carrying this TCR beta chain was seen only a few times. What it binds is not known. Compared with germline, one end of the junction differs, possibly owing to a read error. What was sequenced were expressed TCRB transcripts, since all of the isolated RNA had been reverse transcribed. TCRdb keeps only in-frame clones here, not all; method: immunoSEQ multiplex PCR. The sample contains about 370,000 clones, around a tenth of which appear only once. The source of the sample is a study of beta chain features in type 1 diabetes. Points from the study as a whole: VDJ junctions from type 1 diabetes patients carried fewer insertions and larger deletions. For Type 1 diabetes patients, all four CD4+ subsets carried TCRB CDR3s that were moderately but significantly shorter. Whatever favoring of shorter templates PCR might show would apply equally to patients and controls.

The TCR comes from a man aged 30 to 39 with type 1 diabetes. Specimen: central memory CD4+ T cells from blood.

The CDR3 region has the DNA TGCGCCAGCAGCCAAGGAAGGGGGAACCAGTACTTC. It is translated as CASSQGRGNQYF. This chain links TRBV5-4 with TRBJ2-5; perhaps TRBD1 as D (6 bases). The V gene's germline CDR1 is SGHNT and CDR2 YYREEE (reference sequence). The CDR3 length is 12 residues.